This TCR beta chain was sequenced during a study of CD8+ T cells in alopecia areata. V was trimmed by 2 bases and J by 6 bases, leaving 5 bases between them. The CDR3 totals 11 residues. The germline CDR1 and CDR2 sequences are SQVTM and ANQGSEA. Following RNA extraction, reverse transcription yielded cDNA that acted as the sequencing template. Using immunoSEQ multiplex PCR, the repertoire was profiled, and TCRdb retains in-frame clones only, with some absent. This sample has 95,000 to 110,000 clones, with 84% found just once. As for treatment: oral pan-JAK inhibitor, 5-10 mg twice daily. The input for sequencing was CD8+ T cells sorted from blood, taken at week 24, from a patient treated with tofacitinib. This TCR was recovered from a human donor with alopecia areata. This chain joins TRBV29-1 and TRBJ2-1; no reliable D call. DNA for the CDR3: TGCAGCGTTGAAAAGGCCAATGAGCAGTTCTTC. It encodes CSVEKANEQFF.